Listed below are T cell receptor beta chains from one sample, sequenced in a study of T cell changes during pregnancy in multiple sclerosis. The repertoire was sequenced with immunoSEQ multiplex PCR; TCRdb's copy has only in-frame clones and lacks some. This table has approximately 65,000 clones, approximately 96% appearing once. Sequenced here: CD8+ T cells from peripheral blood mononuclear cells, sampled after pregnancy. The receptors shown here come from a female donor with multiple sclerosis, enrolled in a pregnancy study. Each CDR3 is given with its conserved first and last residue. A D gene is named only where the DNA matches it firmly.

>TRBD1|TRBJ1-1|TRBV4-1
CASSQDDRGVNTEAFF
TGCGCCAGCAGCCAAGACGACAGGGGTGTGAACACTGAAGCTTTCTTT
>NA|TRBJ2-7|TRBV10-3
CAISESPLYEQYF
TGTGCCATCAGTGAGTCCCCCCTCTACGAGCAGTACTTC
>TRBD2|TRBJ2-1|TRBV5-1
CASRSSGSRYNEQFF
TGCGCCAGCAGATCTAGCGGGAGCCGATACAATGAGCAGTTCTTC
>NA|TRBJ2-7|TRBV25-1
CASSESGGSGGQYF
TGTGCCAGCAGTGAATCGGGGGGCAGTGGCGGGCAGTACTTC
>NA|TRBJ1-5|TRBV19
CATQDSAYGRNQPQHF
TGTGCCACTCAAGACAGTGCTTATGGGCGCAATCAGCCCCAGCATTTT
>NA|TRBJ2-1|TRBV28
CASSLGAEEQFF
TGTGCCAGCAGTTTGGGGGCGGAAGAGCAGTTCTTC
>TRBD2|TRBJ2-3|TRBV5-1
CASSRPTSGGTDTQYF
TGCGCCAGCAGCCGCCCGACTAGCGGAGGCACAGATACGCAGTATTTT
>TRBD2|TRBJ2-4|TRBV19
CASSTGLAGGSLAKNIQYF
TGTGCCAGTAGTACGGGACTAGCGGGAGGGAGTTTAGCCAAAAACATTCAGTACTTC
>NA|TRBJ2-1|TRBV2
CASDRAGGSYNEQFF
TGTGCCAGCGATCGCGCCGGGGGCTCCTACAATGAGCAGTTCTTC
>NA|TRBJ2-1|TRBV7-9
CASSEILPYNEQFF
TGTGCCAGCAGCGAGATCTTACCTTACAATGAGCAGTTCTTC
>TRBD1|TRBJ1-1|TRBV2
CASRGDRYTLNTEAFF
TGTGCCAGCAGGGGGGACAGATATACCTTGAACACTGAAGCTTTCTTT
>TRBD2|TRBJ2-2|TRBV27
CASSLSGLAAGELFF
TGTGCCAGCAGTTTATCGGGACTAGCGGCCGGGGAGCTGTTTTTT
>NA|TRBJ1-1|TRBV28
CASSPQGIEAFF
TGTGCCAGCAGTCCCCAGGGGATTGAAGCTTTCTTT
>TRBD1|TRBJ1-4|TRBV27
CASSLQGQLNEKLFF
TGTGCCAGCAGTTTGCAGGGACAGCTTAATGAAAAACTGTTTTTT
>TRBD2|TRBJ2-3|TRBV5-4
CASSFWGRASSDTQYF
TGTGCCAGCAGCTTCTGGGGGAGGGCCAGTTCAGATACGCAGTATTTT
>TRBD1|TRBJ2-7|TRBV9
CASSAGGGQGVYEQYF
TGTGCCAGCAGCGCGGGGGGGGGACAGGGGGTCTACGAGCAGTACTTC
>NA|TRBJ2-1|TRBV5-1
CASSLGERHTSYNEQFF
TGCGCCAGCAGCTTGGGTGAGCGGCACACCAGCTACAATGAGCAGTTCTTC
>TRBD2|TRBJ2-5|TRBV10-3
CAISERTSGETQYF
TGTGCCATCAGTGAGAGGACTAGCGGTGAGACCCAGTACTTC
>NA|TRBJ1-2|TRBV28
CASSPVGGYGYTF
TGTGCCAGCAGTCCGGTGGGGGGCTATGGCTACACCTTC
>NA|TRBJ2-7|TRBV7-9
CASSLTELGMGPYEQVF
TGTGCCAGCAGCTTAACCGAACTAGGGATGGGTCCCTACGAGCAGGTATTC
>TRBD1|TRBJ2-1|TRBV9
CASSDDRGHNEQFF
TGTGCCAGCAGCGACGACAGGGGGCACAATGAGCAGTTCTTC
>NA|TRBJ1-2|TRBV7-2
CASSFMTGANYGYTF
TGTGCCAGCAGCTTTATGACGGGAGCTAACTATGGCTACACCTTC
>NA|TRBJ2-1|TRBV7-6
CASSSLNAGMYNEQFF
TGTGCCAGCAGCTCCCTAAATGCGGGAATGTACAATGAGCAGTTCTTC
>TRBD1|TRBJ1-2|TRBV10-3
CAISESSQGDYGYTF
TGTGCCATCAGTGAGTCTTCTCAGGGGGACTATGGCTACACCTTC
>NA|TRBJ1-6|TRBV7-9
CASSQGQLITPLHF
TGTGCCAGCAGCCAGGGGCAGCTGATTACACCCCTCCACTTT
>TRBD2|TRBJ2-1|TRBV19
CASSIMGLAGNNEQFF
TGTGCCAGTAGTATAATGGGACTAGCGGGTAACAATGAGCAGTTCTTC
>NA|TRBJ1-2|TRBV7-9
CASSPGTLNYGYTF
TGTGCCAGCAGCCCAGGGACATTAAACTATGGCTACACCTTC
>NA|TRBJ2-5|TRBV4-1
CASSQEGREETQYF
TGCGCCAGCAGCCAAGAGGGCAGGGAAGAGACCCAGTACTTC
>NA|TRBJ2-3|TRBV7-9
CASRSSLEDTQYF
TGTGCCAGCAGATCGTCCCTGGAGGATACGCAGTATTTT
>TRBD2|TRBJ2-7|TRBV11-2
CASSLASQREYEQYF
TGTGCCAGCAGCTTAGCCTCGCAGCGGGAGTACGAGCAGTACTTC
>TRBD1|TRBJ2-7|TRBV9
CASSVSPTGGYYEQYF
TGTGCCAGCAGCGTTAGCCCCACAGGGGGCTATTACGAGCAGTACTTC
>TRBD1|TRBJ1-5|TRBV30
CAWREQDREGRPQHF
TGTGCCTGGAGAGAACAGGACAGGGAGGGGCGGCCCCAGCATTTT
>NA|TRBJ2-5|TRBV6-5
CASSSPGVQETQYF
TGTGCCAGCAGTTCTCCAGGGGTCCAAGAGACCCAGTACTTC
>TRBD2|TRBJ2-1|TRBV4-3
CASSHLAAFGAGDFNEQFF
TGCGCCAGCAGCCATCTGGCCGCCTTCGGGGCGGGAGACTTCAATGAGCAGTTCTTC
>TRBD2|TRBJ2-7|TRBV28
CASSLGTSGLEQYF
TGTGCCAGCAGTCTTGGGACTAGCGGGCTCGAGCAGTACTTC
>TRBD1|TRBJ1-1|TRBV4-1
CASSPGQMNTEAFF
TGCGCCAGCAGCCCGGGACAGATGAACACTGAAGCTTTCTTT
>NA|TRBJ2-7|TRBV5-1
CASQTAYEQYF
TGCGCCAGCCAGACAGCCTACGAGCAGTACTTC
>TRBD2|TRBJ2-1|TRBV27
CASRYSGRIYNEQFF
TGTGCCAGCAGATATAGCGGGAGAATATACAATGAGCAGTTCTTC
>TRBD2|TRBJ2-1|TRBV5-4
CASSLRLAGDNEQFF
TGTGCCAGCAGCCTACGACTAGCGGGAGACAATGAGCAGTTCTTC